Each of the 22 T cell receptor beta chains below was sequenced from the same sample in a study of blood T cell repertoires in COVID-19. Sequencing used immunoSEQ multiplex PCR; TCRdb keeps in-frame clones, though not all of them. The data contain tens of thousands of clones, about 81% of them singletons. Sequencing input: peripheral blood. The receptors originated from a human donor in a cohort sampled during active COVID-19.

The CDR3: CASSQGVPGQPNEKLFF. As DNA, the CDR3 is TGCGCCAGCAGCCAAGGGGTACCCGGACAGCCCAATGAAAAACTGTTTTTT. The chain has TRBV4-3 and TRBJ1-4; weak D call: TRBD1 (6 bases). Trimming took 1 base from V and 5 from J, leaving 17 bases between them. Per germline, CDR1 LGHNA and CDR2 YSLEER. CDR3 size: 17 residues.

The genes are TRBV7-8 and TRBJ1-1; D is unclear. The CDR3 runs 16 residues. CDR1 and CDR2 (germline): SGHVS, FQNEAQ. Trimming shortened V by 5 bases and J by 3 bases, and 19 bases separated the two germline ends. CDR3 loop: CASSAGEYSLYTEAFF. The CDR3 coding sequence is TGTGCCAGCAGCGCAGGTGAATATTCCCTTTACACTGAAGCTTTCTTT.

CDR3 sequence: CASSQGLTGTTDTQYF. DNA of the CDR3: TGTGCCAGCAGCCAAGGATTGACAGGGACCACAGATACGCAGTATTTT. The rearrangement joins TRBV4-2 to TRBJ2-3; the match to TRBD1 covers 7 bases. V was pared by 1 base and J by 2 bases, with 6 bases of the junction left unmatched. Germline assignment: CDR1 LGHNA and CDR2 YNFKEQ. The CDR3 runs 16 residues.

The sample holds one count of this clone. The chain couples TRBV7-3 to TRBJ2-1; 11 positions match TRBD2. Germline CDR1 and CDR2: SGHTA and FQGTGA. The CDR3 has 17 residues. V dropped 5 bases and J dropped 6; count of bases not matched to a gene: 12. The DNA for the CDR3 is TGTGCCAGCAGCCCCAGGATAGCGGGGGGGGTCTCCAATGAGCAGTTCTTC. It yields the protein CASSPRIAGGVSNEQFF.

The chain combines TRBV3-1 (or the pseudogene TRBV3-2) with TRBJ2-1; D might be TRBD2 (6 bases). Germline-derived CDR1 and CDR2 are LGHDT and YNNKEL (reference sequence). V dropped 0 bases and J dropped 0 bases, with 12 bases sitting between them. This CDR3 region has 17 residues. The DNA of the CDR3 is TGTGCCAGCAGCCAAGATTGGGGGGAGAGCTCCTACAATGAGCAGTTCTTC. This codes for CASSQDWGESSYNEQFF.

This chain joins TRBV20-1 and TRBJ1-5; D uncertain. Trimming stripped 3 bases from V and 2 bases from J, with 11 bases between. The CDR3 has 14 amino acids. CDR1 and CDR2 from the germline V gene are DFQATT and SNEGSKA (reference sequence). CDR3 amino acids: CSASRRQGNQPQHF. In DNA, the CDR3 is TGCAGTGCTAGTAGGAGGCAGGGCAATCAGCCCCAGCATTTT.

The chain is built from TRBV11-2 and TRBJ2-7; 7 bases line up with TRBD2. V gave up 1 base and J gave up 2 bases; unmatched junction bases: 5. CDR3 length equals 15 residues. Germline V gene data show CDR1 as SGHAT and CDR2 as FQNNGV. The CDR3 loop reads CASSLGWGGTYEQYF. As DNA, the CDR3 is TGTGCCAGCAGCTTAGGCTGGGGGGGGACCTACGAGCAGTACTTC.

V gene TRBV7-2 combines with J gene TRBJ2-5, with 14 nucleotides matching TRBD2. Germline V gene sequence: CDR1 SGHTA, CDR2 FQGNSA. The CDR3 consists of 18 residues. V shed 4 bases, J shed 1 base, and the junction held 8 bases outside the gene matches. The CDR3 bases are TGTGCCAGCAGCTCCGGGACTAGCGGGAGAGGGGGCCAAGAGACCCAGTACTTC. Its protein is CASSSGTSGRGGQETQYF.

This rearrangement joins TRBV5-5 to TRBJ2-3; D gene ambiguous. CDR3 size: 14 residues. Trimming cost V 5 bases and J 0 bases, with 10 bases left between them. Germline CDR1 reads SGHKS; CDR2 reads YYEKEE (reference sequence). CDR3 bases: TGTGCCAGCAGAACAAAGACTAGCACAGATACGCAGTATTTT. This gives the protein CASRTKTSTDTQYF. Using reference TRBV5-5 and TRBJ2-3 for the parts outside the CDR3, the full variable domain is DAGVTQSPTHLIKTRGQQVTLRCSPISGHKSVSWYQQVLGQGPQFIFQYYEKEERGRGNFPDRFSARQFPNYSSELNVNALLLGDSALYLCASRTKTSTDTQYFGPGTRLTVL.

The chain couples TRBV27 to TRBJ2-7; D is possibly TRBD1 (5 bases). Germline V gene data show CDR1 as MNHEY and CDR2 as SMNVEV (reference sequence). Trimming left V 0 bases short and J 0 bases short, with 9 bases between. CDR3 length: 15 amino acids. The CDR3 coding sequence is TGTGCCAGCAGTTTATCCGGACATAGCTCCTACGAGCAGTACTTC. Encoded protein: CASSLSGHSSYEQYF.

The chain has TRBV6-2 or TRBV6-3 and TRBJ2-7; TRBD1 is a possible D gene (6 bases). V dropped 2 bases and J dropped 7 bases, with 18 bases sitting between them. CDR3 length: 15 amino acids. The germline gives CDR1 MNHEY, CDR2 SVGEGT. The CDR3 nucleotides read TGTGCCAGCAGTTACCAGGGACCCCCCCAGGGGGAGCAGTACTTC. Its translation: CASSYQGPPQGEQYF.

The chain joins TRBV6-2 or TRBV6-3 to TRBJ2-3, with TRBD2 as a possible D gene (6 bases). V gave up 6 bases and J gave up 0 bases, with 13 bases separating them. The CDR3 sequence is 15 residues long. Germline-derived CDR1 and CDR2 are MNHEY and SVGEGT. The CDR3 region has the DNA TGTGCCAGCAGCCCCGGACTAAGTAGCACAGATACGCAGTATTTT. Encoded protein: CASSPGLSSTDTQYF.

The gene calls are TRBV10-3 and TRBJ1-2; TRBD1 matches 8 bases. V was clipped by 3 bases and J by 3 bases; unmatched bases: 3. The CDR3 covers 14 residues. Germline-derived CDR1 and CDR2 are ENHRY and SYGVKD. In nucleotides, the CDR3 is TGTGCCATCAGTGATTCGGGACAGGACTATGGCTACACCTTC. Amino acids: CAISDSGQDYGYTF.

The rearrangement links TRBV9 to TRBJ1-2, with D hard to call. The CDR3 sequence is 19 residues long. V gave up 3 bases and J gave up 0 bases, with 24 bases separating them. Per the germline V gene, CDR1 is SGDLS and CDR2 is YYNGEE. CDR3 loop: CASSAQHTYSGGSNYGYTF. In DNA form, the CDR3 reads TGTGCCAGCAGCGCTCAGCATACCTATAGTGGCGGATCTAACTATGGCTACACCTTC.

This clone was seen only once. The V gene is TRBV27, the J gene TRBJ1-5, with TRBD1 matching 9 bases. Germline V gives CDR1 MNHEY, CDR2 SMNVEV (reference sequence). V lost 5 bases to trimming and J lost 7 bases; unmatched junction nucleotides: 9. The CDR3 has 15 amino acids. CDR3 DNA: TGTGCCAGCAGTACCTTTCGACAGGGGGGACAGCCCCAGCATTTT. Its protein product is CASSTFRQGGQPQHF.

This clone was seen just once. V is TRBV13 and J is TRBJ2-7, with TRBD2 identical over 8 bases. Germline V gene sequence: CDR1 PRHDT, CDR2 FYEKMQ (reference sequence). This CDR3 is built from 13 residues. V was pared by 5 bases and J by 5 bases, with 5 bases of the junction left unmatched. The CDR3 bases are TGTGCCAGCAGCCCCGGGGGGGGCCACGAGCAGTACTTC. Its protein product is CASSPGGGHEQYF.

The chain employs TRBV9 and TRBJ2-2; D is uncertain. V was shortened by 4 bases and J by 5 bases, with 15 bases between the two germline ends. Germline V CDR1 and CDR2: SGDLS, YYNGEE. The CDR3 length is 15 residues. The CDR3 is CASSRPRSGTGELFF. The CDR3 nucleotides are TGTGCCAGCAGCCGGCCGCGATCCGGGACCGGGGAGCTGTTTTTT.

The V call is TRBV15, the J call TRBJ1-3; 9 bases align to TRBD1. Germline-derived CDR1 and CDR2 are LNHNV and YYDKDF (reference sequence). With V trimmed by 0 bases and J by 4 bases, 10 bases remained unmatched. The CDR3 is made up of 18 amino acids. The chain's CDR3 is CATSRDHGWDREGNTIYF. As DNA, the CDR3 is TGTGCCACCAGCAGAGATCACGGGTGGGACAGGGAGGGAAACACCATATATTTT.

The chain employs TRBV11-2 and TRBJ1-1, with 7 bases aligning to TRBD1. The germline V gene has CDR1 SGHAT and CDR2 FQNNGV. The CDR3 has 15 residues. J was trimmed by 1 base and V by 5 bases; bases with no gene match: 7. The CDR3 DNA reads TGTGCCAGCAGCCGAGACAGGGTGGCGAACACTGAAGCTTTCTTT. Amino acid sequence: CASSRDRVANTEAFF.

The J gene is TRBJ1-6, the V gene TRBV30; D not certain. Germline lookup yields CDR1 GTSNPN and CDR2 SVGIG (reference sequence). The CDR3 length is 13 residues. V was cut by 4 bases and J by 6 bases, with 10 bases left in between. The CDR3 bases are TGTGCCTGGAAACCACAGCCTAATTCACCCCTCCACTTT. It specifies CAWKPQPNSPLHF. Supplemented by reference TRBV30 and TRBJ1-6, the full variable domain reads SQTIHQWPATLVQPVGSPLSLECTVEGTSNPNLYWYRQAAGRGLQLLFYSVGIGQISSEVPQNLSASRPQDRQFILSSKKLLLSDSGFYLCAWKPQPNSPLHFGNGTRLTVT.

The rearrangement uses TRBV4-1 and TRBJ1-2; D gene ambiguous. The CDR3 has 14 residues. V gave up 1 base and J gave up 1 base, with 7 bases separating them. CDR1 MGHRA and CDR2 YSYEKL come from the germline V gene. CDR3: CASSQVGSNYGYTF. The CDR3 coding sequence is TGCGCCAGCAGCCAAGTAGGGAGTAACTATGGCTACACCTTC.

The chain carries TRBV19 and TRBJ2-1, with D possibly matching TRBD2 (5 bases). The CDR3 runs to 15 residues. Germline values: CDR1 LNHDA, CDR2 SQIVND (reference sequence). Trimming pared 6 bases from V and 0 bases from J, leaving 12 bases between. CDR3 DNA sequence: TGTGCCAGTAGGTTCTCGGGGAGCTCCTACAATGAGCAGTTCTTC. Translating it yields CASRFSGSSYNEQFF.